This is a list of T cell receptor beta chains from one sample in a study of shared clonotypes between healthy human individuals. The assay was immunoSEQ multiplex PCR, and TCRdb's table has in-frame clones only and misses some. Counted here are approximately 740,000 clones, less than 85% occurring once; the ten biggest clones make up less than 2%. Sequencing was performed on memory CD4+ T cells sorted from blood. These receptors came from a woman aged 25 to 39 in good health. Both conserved end residues are part of each CDR3. A D gene is named only where the DNA matches it firmly. Where a row states a size, it is once, few, many or the class of an expanded clone; other rows omit it.

.	TRBV6-1	.	11	TRBJ2-3	CASMRVDTQYF	TGTGCCAGCATGCGCGTAGATACGCAGTATTTT
.	TRBV11-2	.	15	TRBJ2-1	CASSPGRAVNNEQFF	TGTGCCAGCAGCCCCGGACGGGCGGTCAACAATGAGCAGTTCTTC
few	TRBV7-2	.	14	TRBJ2-5	CASRSQGSGETQYF	TGTGCCAGCAGATCACAGGGATCCGGAGAGACCCAGTACTTC
.	TRBV11-2	.	14	TRBJ1-2	CASSSGTGNYGYTF	TGTGCCAGCAGCTCTGGGACTGGAAACTATGGCTACACCTTC
.	TRBV6-6	TRBD2	14	TRBJ2-1	CASSYLAGYNEQFF	TGTGCCAGCAGTTACCTAGCGGGTTACAATGAGCAGTTCTTC
.	TRBV4-1	.	22	TRBJ2-6	CASSQDLNRGLSPLSGANVLTF	TGCGCCAGCAGCCAAGACCTTAACAGGGGACTTTCTCCTCTCTCTGGGGCCAACGTCCTGACTTTC
few	TRBV6-1	.	15	TRBJ1-2	CASNTRRATNYGYTF	TGTGCCAGCAATACCAGGCGGGCCACTAACTATGGCTACACCTTC
once	TRBV28	.	17	TRBJ2-1	CASSFTLGMDSNNEQFF	TGTGCCAGCAGTTTTACGTTGGGAATGGACAGCAACAATGAGCAGTTCTTC
.	TRBV7-2	TRBD1	16	TRBJ1-1	CASSLEGQAMNTEAFF	TGTGCCAGCAGCTTAGAGGGACAGGCGATGAACACTGAAGCTTTCTTT
.	TRBV5-1	TRBD2	17	TRBJ2-3	CASSSVAGGGGTDTQYF	TGCGCCAGCAGCTCTGTAGCGGGAGGGGGTGGCACAGATACGCAGTATTTT
.	TRBV5-1	TRBD2	15	TRBJ2-1	CASSLSLAGYNEQFF	TGCGCCAGCAGCTTGAGCCTAGCGGGATACAATGAGCAGTTCTTC
.	TRBV19	.	15	TRBJ2-2	CATSPTAGGTGELFF	TGTGCCACATCCCCGACTGCTGGTGGCACCGGGGAGCTGTTTTTT
.	TRBV6-1	TRBD1	15	TRBJ2-7	CASREAGTGGGKQYF	TGTGCCAGCAGGGAAGCCGGGACAGGGGGCGGGAAGCAGTACTTC
.	TRBV21-1	.	15	TRBJ2-7	CASPQMGEATYEQYF	TGTGCCAGCCCCCAGATGGGGGAAGCAACCTACGAGCAGTACTTC
.	TRBV28	.	13	TRBJ2-7	CASSLPVPYEQYF	TGTGCCAGCAGTTTACCCGTTCCCTACGAGCAGTACTTC
.	TRBV10-1	.	13	TRBJ2-2	CASSSVRTGELFF	TGCGCCAGCAGTTCCGTTAGGACCGGGGAGCTGTTTTTT
.	TRBV7-9	.	11	TRBJ2-2	CASRSPGELFF	TGTGCCAGCAGGTCCCCCGGGGAGCTGTTTTTT
.	TRBV7-2	TRBD2	16	TRBJ2-1	CASSLGALAYYNEQFF	TGTGCCAGCAGCTTAGGTGCACTAGCGTACTACAATGAGCAGTTCTTC
.	TRBV2	TRBD1	13	TRBJ2-7	CASTGQGFSEQYF	TGTGCCAGCACCGGACAGGGGTTCAGCGAGCAGTACTTC
few	TRBV2	.	12	TRBJ1-6	CASITGNSPLHF	TGTGCCAGCATCACAGGGAATTCACCCCTCCACTTT
once	TRBV30	.	13	TRBJ1-1	CAWSALRTGEAFF	TGTGCCTGGAGTGCACTTCGGACGGGTGAAGCTTTCTTT
.	TRBV6-1	.	15	TRBJ1-1	CASKVRAGKGTEAFF	TGTGCCAGCAAAGTAAGGGCGGGAAAGGGGACTGAAGCTTTCTTT
.	TRBV18	.	15	TRBJ2-7	CASSQGQPKPYEQYF	TGTGCCAGCTCACAAGGACAGCCGAAACCCTACGAGCAGTACTTC
.	TRBV5-1	.	15	TRBJ1-4	CASSLSQEGNEKLFF	TGCGCCAGCAGCTTGTCCCAGGAGGGAAATGAAAAACTGTTTTTT
.	TRBV27	.	15	TRBJ2-3	CASSQGQIHTDTQYF	TGTGCCAGCAGTCAGGGGCAGATACACACAGATACGCAGTATTTT
.	TRBV7-3	.	15	TRBJ2-1	CASSFSSVQYNEQFF	TGTGCCAGCAGCTTTTCTAGCGTACAGTACAATGAGCAGTTCTTC
.	TRBV5-5	TRBD2	17	TRBJ2-7	CASSHGLAGRSSYEQYF	TGTGCCAGCAGCCACGGACTAGCGGGACGTAGCTCCTACGAGCAGTACTTC
.	TRBV9	TRBD2	18	TRBJ2-1	CASSAGLAGGPNDNEQFF	TGTGCCAGCAGCGCCGGACTAGCGGGAGGGCCGAACGACAATGAGCAGTTCTTC
.	TRBV19	.	14	TRBJ2-5	CASSFRQKKETQYF	TGTGCCAGTAGTTTCCGACAGAAAAAAGAGACCCAGTACTTC
.	TRBV7-8	.	14	TRBJ2-5	CASSLGGNRETQYF	TGTGCCAGCAGCTTAGGCGGGAATAGGGAGACCCAGTACTTC
few	TRBV7-6	TRBD1	15	TRBJ1-1	CASSKQTGGETEAFF	TGTGCCAGCAGCAAACAGACAGGGGGAGAGACTGAAGCTTTCTTT
.	TRBV11-3	.	15	TRBJ2-7	CASSLGQGSAYEQYF	TGTGCCAGCAGCTTAGGGCAGGGGTCAGCCTACGAGCAGTACTTC
.	TRBV6-5	.	15	TRBJ2-1	CASSPPRVSYNEQFF	TGTGCCAGCAGTCCCCCGCGGGTCTCCTACAATGAGCAGTTCTTC
.	TRBV18	.	14	TRBJ2-1	CASSPGEPYNEQFF	TGTGCCAGCTCACCGGGGGAGCCCTACAATGAGCAGTTCTTC
.	TRBV7-9	.	13	TRBJ1-1	CASMTGARTEAFF	TGTGCCAGTATGACAGGCGCCAGGACTGAAGCTTTCTTT
.	TRBV2	TRBD1	15	TRBJ2-2	CASRGQGAGTGELFF	TGTGCCAGCAGGGGACAGGGGGCTGGTACCGGGGAGCTGTTTTTT
.	TRBV11-2	.	16	TRBJ1-5	CASSRGTGSGNQPQHF	TGTGCCAGCAGCCGAGGGACGGGGAGTGGCAATCAGCCCCAGCATTTT
.	TRBV4-1	.	16	TRBJ2-1	CASSQAQRALPNEQFF	TGCGCCAGCAGCCAAGCCCAGCGGGCACTGCCCAATGAGCAGTTCTTC